This TCR beta chain emerged from a study of radiotherapy plus CTLA-4 blockade in lung cancer. Study-level results: Early blood T cell clone dynamics reportedly forecast response best, with interferon-beta.

Turning to this clone: The target antigen is unknown.

With 5 bases removed from V and 5 bases from J, the gap between germline ends came to 19 bases. This CDR3 has 17 amino acids. Germline assignment: CDR1 MDHEN and CDR2 SYDVKM. The method was immunoSEQ multiplex PCR; TCRdb's version includes in-frame clones alone and lacks a portion of them. The sample lists tens of thousands of clones, roughly four fifths seen once, with around 8.3% in the top ten. Focal radiation was given together with CTLA-4 blockade (ipilimumab) to patients with chemo-refractory metastatic non-small-cell lung cancer. This receptor was taken from a human donor with non-small cell lung cancer who had stable disease on radiotherapy plus ipilimumab. The genes are TRBV28 and TRBJ2-6, with D unresolved. The sample here was peripheral blood, taken from a patient treated with radiotherapy plus ipilimumab. The CDR3 region has the DNA TGTGCCAGCAGTGCGGTTCGTCCACAAAGTCGGGCCAACGTCCTGACTTTC. Protein product: CASSAVRPQSRANVLTF.